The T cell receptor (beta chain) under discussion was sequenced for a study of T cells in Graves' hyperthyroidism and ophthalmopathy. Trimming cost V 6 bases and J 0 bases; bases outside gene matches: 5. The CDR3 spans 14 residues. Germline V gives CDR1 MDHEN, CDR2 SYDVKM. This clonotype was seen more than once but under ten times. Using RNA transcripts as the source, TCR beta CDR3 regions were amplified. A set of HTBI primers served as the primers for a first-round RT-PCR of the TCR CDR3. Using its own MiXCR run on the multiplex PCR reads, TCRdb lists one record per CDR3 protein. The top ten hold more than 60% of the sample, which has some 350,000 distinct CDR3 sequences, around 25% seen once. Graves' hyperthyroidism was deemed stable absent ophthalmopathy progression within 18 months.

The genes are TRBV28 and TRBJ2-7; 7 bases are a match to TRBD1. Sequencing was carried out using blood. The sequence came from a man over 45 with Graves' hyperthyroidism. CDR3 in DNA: TGTGCCAGCAGGCCTACAGGGGTCTCCTACGAGCAGTACTTC. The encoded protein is CASRPTGVSYEQYF.